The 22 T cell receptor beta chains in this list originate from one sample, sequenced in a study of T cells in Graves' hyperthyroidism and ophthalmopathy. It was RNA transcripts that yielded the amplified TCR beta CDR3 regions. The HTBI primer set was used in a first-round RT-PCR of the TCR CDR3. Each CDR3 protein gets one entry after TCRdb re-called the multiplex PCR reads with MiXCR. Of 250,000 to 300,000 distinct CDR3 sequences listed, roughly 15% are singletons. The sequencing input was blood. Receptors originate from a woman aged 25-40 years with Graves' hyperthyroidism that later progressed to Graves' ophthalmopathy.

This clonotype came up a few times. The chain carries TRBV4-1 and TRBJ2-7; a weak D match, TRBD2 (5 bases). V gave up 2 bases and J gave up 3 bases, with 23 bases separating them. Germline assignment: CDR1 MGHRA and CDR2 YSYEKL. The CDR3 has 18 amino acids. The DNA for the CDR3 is TGCGCCAGCAGCCAATTCGACGGTGTGGGAGCCCGCTTCTACGAGCAGTACTTC. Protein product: CASSQFDGVGARFYEQYF.

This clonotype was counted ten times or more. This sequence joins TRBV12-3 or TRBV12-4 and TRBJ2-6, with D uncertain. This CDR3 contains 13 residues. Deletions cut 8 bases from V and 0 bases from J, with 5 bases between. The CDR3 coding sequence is TGTGCCAGCCGGTCCTCTGGGGCCAACGTCCTGACTTTC. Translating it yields CASRSSGANVLTF.

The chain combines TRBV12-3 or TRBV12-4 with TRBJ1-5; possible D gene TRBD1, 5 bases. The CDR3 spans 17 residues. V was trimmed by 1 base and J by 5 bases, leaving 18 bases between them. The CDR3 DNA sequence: TGTGCCAGCAGTTTAGTCTGGTTGGGGCAGTTCCATCAGCCCCAGCATTTT. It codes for CASSLVWLGQFHQPQHF.

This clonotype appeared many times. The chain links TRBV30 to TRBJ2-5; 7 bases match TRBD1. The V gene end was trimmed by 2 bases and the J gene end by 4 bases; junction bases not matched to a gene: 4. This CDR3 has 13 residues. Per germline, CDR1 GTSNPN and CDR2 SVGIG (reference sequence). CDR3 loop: CAWSKGGRETQYF. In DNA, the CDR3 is TGTGCCTGGAGTAAAGGGGGCCGAGAGACCCAGTACTTC. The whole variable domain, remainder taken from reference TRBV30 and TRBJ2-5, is SQTIHQWPATLVQPVGSPLSLECTVEGTSNPNLYWYRQAAGRGLQLLFYSVGIGQISSEVPQNLSASRPQDRQFILSSKKLLLSDSGFYLCAWSKGGRETQYFGPGTRLLVL.

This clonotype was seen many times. This chain's CDR3 is CASSVVGRAQDEQYF. The CDR3 DNA follows: TGTGCCAGCAGCGTAGTAGGGCGGGCTCAGGACGAGCAGTACTTC. The gene calls are TRBV9 and TRBJ2-7; maybe TRBD2 (5 bases). This CDR3 region has 15 residues. Trimming stripped 0 bases from V and 5 bases from J, with 15 bases between. The germline V gene has CDR1 SGDLS and CDR2 YYNGEE.

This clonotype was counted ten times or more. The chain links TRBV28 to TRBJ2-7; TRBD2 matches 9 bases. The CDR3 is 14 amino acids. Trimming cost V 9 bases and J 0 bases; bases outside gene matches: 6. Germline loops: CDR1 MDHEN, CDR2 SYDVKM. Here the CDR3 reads CASSGSHPSYEQYF. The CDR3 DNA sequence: TGTGCCAGTAGCGGGAGTCACCCCTCCTACGAGCAGTACTTC.

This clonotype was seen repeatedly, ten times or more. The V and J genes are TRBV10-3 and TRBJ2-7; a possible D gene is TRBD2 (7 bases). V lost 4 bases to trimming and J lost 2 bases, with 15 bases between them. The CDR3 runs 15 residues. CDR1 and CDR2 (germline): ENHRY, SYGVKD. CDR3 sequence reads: CAISGWRGLTYEQYF. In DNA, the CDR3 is TGTGCCATCAGTGGGTGGCGGGGGCTAACCTACGAGCAGTACTTC.

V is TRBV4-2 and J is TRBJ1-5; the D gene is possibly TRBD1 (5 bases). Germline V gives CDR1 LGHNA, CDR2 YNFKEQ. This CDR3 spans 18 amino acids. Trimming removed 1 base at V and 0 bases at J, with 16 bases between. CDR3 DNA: TGTGCCAGCAGCCAAGCAGACCAGGGATTACTTAGCAATCAGCCCCAGCATTTT. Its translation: CASSQADQGLLSNQPQHF.

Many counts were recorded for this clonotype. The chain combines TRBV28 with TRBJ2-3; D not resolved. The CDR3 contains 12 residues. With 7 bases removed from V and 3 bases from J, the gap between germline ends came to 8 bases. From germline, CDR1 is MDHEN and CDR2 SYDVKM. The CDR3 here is CASTFGTDTQYF. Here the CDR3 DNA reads TGTGCCAGCACGTTCGGAACAGATACGCAGTATTTT.

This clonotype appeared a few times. CDR3 protein: CATSDSVQLAEGPHNEQFF. The CDR3 DNA sequence: TGTGCCACCAGTGATAGCGTCCAACTAGCGGAGGGCCCCCACAATGAGCAGTTCTTC. The genes are TRBV24-1 and TRBJ2-1; 8 bases fit TRBD2. Germline values: CDR1 KGHDR, CDR2 SFDVKD. Unmatched junction bases numbered 17, after V lost 3 bases and J lost 5 bases. The CDR3 length is 19 residues.

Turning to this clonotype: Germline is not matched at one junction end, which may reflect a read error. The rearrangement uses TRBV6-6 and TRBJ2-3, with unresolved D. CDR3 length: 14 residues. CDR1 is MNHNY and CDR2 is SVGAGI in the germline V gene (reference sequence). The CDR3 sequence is CASSYGRDTNTQYF. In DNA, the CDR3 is TGTGCCAGCAGTTACGGGCGCGACACAAATACGCAGTATTTT.

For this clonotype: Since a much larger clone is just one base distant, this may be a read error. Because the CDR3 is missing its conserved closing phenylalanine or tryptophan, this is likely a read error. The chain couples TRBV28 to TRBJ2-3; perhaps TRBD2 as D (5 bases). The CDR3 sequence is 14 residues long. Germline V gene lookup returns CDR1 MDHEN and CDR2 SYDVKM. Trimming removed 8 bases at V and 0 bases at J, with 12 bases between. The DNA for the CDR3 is TGTGCCAGCGGCCGCGGGCTGAGCACAGATACGCAGTATCTT. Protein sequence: CASGRGLSTDTQYL.

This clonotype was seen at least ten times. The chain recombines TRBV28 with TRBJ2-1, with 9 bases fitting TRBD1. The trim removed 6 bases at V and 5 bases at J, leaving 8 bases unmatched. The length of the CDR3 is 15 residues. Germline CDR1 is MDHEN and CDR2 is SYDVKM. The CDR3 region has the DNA TGTGCCAGCAGCTATCGGGGGACAGGGAACAATGAGCAGTTCTTC. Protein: CASSYRGTGNNEQFF.

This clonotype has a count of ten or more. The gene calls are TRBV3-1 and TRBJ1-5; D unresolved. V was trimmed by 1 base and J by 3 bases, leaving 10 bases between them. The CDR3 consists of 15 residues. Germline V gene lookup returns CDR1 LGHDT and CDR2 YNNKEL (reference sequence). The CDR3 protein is CASSQVSGFNQPQHF. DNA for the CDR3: TGTGCCAGCAGCCAAGTATCCGGGTTCAATCAGCCCCAGCATTTT. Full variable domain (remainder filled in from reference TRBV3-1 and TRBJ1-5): DTAVSQTPKYLVTQMGNDKSIKCEQNLGHDTMYWYKQDSKKFLKIMFSYNNKELIINETVPNRFSPKSPDKAHLNLHINSLELGDSAVYFCASSQVSGFNQPQHFGDGTRLSIL.

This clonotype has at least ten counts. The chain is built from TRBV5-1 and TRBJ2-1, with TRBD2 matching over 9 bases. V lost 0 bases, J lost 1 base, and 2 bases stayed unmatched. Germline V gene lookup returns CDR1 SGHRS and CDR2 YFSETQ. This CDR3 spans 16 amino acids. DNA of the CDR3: TGCGCCAGCAGCTTGGGACTAGCGGCATCCTACAATGAGCAGTTCTTC. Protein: CASSLGLAASYNEQFF.

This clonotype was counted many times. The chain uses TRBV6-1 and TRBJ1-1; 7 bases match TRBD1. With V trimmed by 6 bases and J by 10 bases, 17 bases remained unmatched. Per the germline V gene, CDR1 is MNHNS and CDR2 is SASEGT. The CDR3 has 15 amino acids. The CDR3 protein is CASRRTDRDFYGAFF. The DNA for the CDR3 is TGTGCCAGCAGGAGAACCGACAGGGACTTCTATGGAGCTTTCTTT.

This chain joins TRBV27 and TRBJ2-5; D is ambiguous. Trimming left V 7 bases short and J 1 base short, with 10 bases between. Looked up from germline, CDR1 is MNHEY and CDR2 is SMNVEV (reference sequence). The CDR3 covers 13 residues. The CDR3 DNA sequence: TGTGCCAGCAAACCGCTCCTCCAAGAGACCCAGTACTTC. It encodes CASKPLLQETQYF.

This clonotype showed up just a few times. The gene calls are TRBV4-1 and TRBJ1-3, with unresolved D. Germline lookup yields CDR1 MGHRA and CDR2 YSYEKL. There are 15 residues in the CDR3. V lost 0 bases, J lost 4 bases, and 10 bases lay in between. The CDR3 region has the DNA TGCGCCAGCAGCCAAGAACAAGGGTTCGGAAACACCATATATTTT. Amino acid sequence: CASSQEQGFGNTIYF.

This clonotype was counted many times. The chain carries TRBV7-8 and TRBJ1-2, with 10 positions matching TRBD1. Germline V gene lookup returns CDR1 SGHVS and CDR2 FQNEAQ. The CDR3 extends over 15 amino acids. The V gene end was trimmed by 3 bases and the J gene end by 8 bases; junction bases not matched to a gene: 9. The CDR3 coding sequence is TGTGCCAGCAGCTTGAGGACCGGGACAGGGGAAGGCTACACCTTC. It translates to CASSLRTGTGEGYTF.

CDR3 loop: CASSLVAGGYETQYF. The CDR3 bases are TGTGCCAGCAGCTTGGTAGCGGGAGGGTATGAGACCCAGTACTTC. The chain is built from TRBV7-9 and TRBJ2-5, with 11 bases that match TRBD2. There are 15 residues in the CDR3. Per germline, CDR1 SEHNR and CDR2 FQNEAQ (reference sequence). V shed 3 bases and J 5 bases; nucleotides not matched to a gene: 5. Full variable domain (remainder filled in from reference TRBV7-9 and TRBJ2-5): DTGVSQNPRHKITKRGQNVTFRCDPISEHNRLYWYRQTLGQGPEFLTYFQNEAQLEKSRLLSDRFSAERPKGSFSTLEIQRTEQGDSAMYLCASSLVAGGYETQYFGPGTRLLVL.

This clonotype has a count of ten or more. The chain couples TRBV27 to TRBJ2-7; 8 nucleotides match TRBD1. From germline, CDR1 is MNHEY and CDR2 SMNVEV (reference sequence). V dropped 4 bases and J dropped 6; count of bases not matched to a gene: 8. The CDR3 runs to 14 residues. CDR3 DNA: TGTGCCAGCAGTTCTGAGACAGGGGCCGGCGAGCAGTACTTC. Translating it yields CASSSETGAGEQYF.

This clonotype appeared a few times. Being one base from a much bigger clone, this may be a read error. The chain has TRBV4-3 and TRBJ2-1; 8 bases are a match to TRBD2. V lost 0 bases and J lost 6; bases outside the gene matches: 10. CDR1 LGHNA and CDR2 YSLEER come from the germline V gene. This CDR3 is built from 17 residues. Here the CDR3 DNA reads TGCGCCAGCAGCCAAGAGCTATGGACTAGCAGGAGCAATGAGCAGTTCTTC. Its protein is CASSQELWTSRSNEQFF.